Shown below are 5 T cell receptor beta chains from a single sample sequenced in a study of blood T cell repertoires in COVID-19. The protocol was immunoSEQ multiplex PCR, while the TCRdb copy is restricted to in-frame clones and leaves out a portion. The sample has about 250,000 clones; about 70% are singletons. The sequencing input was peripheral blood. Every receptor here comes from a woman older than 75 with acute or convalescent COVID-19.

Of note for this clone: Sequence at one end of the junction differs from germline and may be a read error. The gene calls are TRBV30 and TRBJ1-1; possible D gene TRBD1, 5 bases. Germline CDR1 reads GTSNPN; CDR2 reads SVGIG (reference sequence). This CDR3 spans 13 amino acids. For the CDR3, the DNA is TGTGCTTGGAGTAGGGGCAGGAACACTGAAGCTTTCTTT. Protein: CAWSRGRNTEAFF.

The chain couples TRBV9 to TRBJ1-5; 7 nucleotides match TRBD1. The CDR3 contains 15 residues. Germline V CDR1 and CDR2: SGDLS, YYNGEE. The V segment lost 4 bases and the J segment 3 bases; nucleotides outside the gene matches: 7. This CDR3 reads CASSLTDRINQPQHF. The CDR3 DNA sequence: TGTGCCAGCAGCCTTACGGACAGGATCAATCAGCCCCAGCATTTT.

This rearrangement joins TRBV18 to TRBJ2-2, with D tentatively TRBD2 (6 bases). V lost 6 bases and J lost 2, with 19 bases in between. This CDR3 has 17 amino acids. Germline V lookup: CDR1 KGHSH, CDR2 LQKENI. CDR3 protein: CASSPVLGGSNTGELFF. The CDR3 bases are TGTGCCAGCTCCCCCGTTCTCGGAGGGAGTAACACCGGGGAGCTGTTTTTT.

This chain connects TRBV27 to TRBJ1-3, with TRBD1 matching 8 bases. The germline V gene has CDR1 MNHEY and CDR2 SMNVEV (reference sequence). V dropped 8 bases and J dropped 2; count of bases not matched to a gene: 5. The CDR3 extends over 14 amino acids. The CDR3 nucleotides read TGTGCCAGCTCGAGACAGGGGACTGGAAACACCATATATTTT. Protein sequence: CASSRQGTGNTIYF.

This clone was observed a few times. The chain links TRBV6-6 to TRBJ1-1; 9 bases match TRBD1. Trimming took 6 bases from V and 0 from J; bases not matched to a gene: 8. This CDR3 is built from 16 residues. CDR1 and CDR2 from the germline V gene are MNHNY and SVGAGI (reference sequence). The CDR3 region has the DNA TGTGCCAGCAGCCCCGGACAGGGGAGGGTGAACACTGAAGCTTTCTTT. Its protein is CASSPGQGRVNTEAFF.